This TCR beta chain comes out of a study of cytomegalovirus exposure and HLA in healthy donors. This clone has only a few counts. The antigen is not known. CDR1 SGDLS and CDR2 YYNGEE come from the germline V gene. With V trimmed by 4 bases and J by 1 base, 11 bases remained unmatched. The CDR3 is 18 amino acids. Findings and limits, study-wide: In a later analysis, HLA-associated beta chains showed higher expansion and lower generation probabilities than comparable chains.

PCR involved 60 Vbeta and 13 Jbeta primers. Using immunoSEQ multiplex PCR, the repertoire was profiled, and TCRdb retains in-frame clones only, with some absent. In the table there are 150,000 to 200,000 clones, about four fifths of which are singletons. This TCR was sampled from a girl aged 10 to 17 in good health and CMV-seropositive. This chain connects TRBV9 to TRBJ2-2, with TRBD1 matching over 9 bases. The sequencing input was PBMCs. The CDR3 nucleotides are TGTGCCAGCAGCCCCGGACCGGGACAGGGAGTGAACACCGGGGAGCTGTTTTTT. This translates into CASSPGPGQGVNTGELFF.